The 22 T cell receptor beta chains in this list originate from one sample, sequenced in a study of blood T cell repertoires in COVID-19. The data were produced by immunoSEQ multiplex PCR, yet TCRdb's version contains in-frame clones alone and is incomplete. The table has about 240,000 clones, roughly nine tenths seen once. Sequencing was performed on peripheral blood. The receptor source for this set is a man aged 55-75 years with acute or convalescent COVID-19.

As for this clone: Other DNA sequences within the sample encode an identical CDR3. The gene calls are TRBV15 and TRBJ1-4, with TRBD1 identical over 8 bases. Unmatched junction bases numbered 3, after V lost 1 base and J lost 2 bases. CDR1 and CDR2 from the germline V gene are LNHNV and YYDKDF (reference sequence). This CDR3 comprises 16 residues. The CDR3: CATSRVTGATNEKLFF. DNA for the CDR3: TGTGCCACCAGCAGAGTGACAGGGGCCACTAATGAAAAACTGTTTTTT. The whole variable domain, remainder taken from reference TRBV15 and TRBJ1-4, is DAMVIQNPRYQVTQFGKPVTLSCSQTLNHNVMYWYQQKSSQAPKLLFHYYDKDFNNEADTPDNFQSRRPNTSFCFLDIRSPGLGDTAMYLCATSRVTGATNEKLFFGSGTQLSVL.

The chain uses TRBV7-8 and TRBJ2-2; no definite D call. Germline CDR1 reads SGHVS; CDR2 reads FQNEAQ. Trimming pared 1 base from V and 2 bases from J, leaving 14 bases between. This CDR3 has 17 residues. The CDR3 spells CASSLVTGQPNTGELFF. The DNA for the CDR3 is TGTGCCAGCAGCTTAGTTACCGGTCAACCTAACACCGGGGAGCTGTTTTTT.

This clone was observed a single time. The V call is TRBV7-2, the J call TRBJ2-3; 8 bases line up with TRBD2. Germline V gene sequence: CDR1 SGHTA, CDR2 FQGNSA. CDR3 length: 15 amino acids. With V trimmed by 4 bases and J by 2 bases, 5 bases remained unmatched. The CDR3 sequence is CASSSNSGDTDTQYF. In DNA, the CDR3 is TGTGCCAGCAGCTCTAATAGCGGGGACACAGATACGCAGTATTTT.

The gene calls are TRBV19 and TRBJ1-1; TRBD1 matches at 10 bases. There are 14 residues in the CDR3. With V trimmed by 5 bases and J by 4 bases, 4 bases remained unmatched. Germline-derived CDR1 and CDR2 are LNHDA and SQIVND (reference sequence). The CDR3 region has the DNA TGTGCCAGTAGTTCCCGGGACAGGGGCACTGAAGCTTTCTTT. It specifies CASSSRDRGTEAFF.

In nucleotides, the CDR3 is TGTGCCACCAGTGATCAGGGTGTAAATAAAGAGACCCAGTACTTC. It specifies CATSDQGVNKETQYF. The gene calls are TRBV24-1 and TRBJ2-5; tentatively, D is TRBD1 (5 bases). In germline, CDR1 is KGHDR, CDR2 SFDVKD. The CDR3 covers 15 residues. The V end lost 3 bases, the J end lost 3 bases, and 13 bases lay between the germline ends.

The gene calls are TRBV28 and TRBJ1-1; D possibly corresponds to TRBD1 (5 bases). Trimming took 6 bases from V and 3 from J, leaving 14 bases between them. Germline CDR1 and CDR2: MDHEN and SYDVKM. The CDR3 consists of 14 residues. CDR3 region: CASRALWGDTEAFF. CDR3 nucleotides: TGTGCCAGCAGAGCTCTTTGGGGGGACACTGAAGCTTTCTTT.

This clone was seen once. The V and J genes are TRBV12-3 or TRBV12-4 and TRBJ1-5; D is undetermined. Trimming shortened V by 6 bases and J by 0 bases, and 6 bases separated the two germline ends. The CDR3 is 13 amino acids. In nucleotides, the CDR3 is TGTGCCAGCAGACGGGGTAGCAATCAGCCCCAGCATTTT. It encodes CASRRGSNQPQHF.

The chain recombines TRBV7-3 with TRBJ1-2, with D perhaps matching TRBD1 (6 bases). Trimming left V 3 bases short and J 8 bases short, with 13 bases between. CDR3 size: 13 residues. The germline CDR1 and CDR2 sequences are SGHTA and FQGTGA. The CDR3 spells CASSLESGVGYTF. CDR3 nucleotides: TGTGCCAGCAGCTTGGAGTCAGGGGTAGGCTACACCTTC.

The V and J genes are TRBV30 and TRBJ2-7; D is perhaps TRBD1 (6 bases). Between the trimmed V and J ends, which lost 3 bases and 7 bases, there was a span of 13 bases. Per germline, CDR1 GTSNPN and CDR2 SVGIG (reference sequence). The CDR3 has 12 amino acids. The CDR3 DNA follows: TGTGCCTGGAGCCCCGACAGGTATGAGCAGTACTTC. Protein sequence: CAWSPDRYEQYF.

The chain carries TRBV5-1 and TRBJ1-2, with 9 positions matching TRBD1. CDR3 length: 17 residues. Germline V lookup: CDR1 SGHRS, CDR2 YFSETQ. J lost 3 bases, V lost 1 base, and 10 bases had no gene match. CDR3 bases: TGCGCCAGCAGCTTGAAGGCGGGACAGGGTTATTACTATGGCTACACCTTC. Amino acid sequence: CASSLKAGQGYYYGYTF.

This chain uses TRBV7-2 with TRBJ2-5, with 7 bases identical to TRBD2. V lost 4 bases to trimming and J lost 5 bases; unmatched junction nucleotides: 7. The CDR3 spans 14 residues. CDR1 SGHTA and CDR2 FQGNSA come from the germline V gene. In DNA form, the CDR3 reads TGTGCCAGCAGCTCGAGCGGGAACGCGGAGACCCAGTACTTC. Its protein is CASSSSGNAETQYF.

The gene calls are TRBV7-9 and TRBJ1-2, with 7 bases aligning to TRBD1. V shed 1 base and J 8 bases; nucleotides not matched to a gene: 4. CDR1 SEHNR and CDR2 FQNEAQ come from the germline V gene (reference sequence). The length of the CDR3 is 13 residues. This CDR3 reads CASSLEQGNGYTF. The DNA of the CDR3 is TGTGCCAGCAGCTTAGAACAGGGGAACGGCTACACCTTC.

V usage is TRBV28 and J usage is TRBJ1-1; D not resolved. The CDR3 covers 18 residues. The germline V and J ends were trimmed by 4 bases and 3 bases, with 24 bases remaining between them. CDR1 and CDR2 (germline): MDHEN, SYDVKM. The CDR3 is CASSSPSLTSGIYTEAFF. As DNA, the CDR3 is TGTGCCAGCAGTTCTCCAAGCCTAACCTCCGGGATTTACACTGAAGCTTTCTTT.

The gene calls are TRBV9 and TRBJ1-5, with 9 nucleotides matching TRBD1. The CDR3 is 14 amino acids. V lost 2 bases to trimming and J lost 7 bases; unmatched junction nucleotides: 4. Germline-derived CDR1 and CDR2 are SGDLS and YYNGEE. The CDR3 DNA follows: TGTGCCAGCAGCGTGGGACAGGGTAGCCAGCCCCAGCATTTT. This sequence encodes CASSVGQGSQPQHF.

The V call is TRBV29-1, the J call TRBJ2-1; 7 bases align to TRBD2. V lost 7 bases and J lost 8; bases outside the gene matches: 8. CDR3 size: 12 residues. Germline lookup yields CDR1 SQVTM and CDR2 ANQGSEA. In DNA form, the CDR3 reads TGCAGCGCCTCGCGGGGGAGCCATGAGCAGTTCTTC. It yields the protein CSASRGSHEQFF.

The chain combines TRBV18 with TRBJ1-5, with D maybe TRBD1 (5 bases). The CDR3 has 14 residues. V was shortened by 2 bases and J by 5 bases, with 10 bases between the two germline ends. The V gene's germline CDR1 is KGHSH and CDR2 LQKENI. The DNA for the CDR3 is TGTGCCAGCTCACCAACCGGGGGGGATCAGCCCCAGCATTTT. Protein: CASSPTGGDQPQHF.

In nucleotides, the CDR3 is TGTGCCAGCAGCCCCAGGACAGGGTCCTACGAGCAGTACTTC. Amino acids: CASSPRTGSYEQYF. The rearrangement joins TRBV7-9 to TRBJ2-7; 8 bases are shared with TRBD1. The junction had 4 bases not matched to a gene; V was cut back by 5 bases and J by 1 base. This CDR3 has 14 amino acids. Germline-derived CDR1 and CDR2 are SEHNR and FQNEAQ (reference sequence).

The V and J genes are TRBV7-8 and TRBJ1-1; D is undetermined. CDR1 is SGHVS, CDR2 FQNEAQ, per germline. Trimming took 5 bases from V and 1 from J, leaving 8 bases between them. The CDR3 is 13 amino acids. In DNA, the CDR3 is TGTGCCAGCAGCCGAACAGCGAACACTGAAGCTTTCTTT. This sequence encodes CASSRTANTEAFF.

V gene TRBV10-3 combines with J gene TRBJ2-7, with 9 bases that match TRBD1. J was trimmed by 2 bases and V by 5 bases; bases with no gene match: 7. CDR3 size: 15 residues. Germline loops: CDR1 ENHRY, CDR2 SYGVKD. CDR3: CAISLQTGGPYEQYF. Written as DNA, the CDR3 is TGTGCCATCAGTCTACAGACAGGGGGTCCCTACGAGCAGTACTTC.

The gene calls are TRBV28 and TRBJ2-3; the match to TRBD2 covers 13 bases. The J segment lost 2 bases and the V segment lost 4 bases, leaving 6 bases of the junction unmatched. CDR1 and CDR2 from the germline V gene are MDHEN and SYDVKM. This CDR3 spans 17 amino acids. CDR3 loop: CASSWSGLAGVTDTQYF. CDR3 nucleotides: TGTGCCAGCAGTTGGAGCGGACTAGCGGGAGTCACAGATACGCAGTATTTT.

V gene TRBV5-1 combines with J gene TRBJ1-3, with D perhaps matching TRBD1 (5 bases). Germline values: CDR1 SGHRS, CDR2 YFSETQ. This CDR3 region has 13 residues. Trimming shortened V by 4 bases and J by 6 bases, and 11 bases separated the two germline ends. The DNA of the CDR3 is TGCGCCAGCAGCCCGGGACTCACAAACACCATATATTTT. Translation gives CASSPGLTNTIYF.

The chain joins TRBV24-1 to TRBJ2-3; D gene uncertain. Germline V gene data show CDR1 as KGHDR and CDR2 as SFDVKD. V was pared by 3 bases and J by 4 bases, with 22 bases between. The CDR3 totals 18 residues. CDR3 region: CATSDRAKSGWSADTQYF. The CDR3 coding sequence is TGTGCCACCAGTGATCGCGCGAAGTCCGGGTGGAGCGCAGATACGCAGTATTTT.